The clone carrying this T cell receptor (beta chain) was counted between two and nine times. What it binds is unknown. Then a second PCR, running about 7 to 11 cycles, was carried out with a sample-barcoded 5' primer and a J-beta primer mix. TCRdb used MiXCR to reprocess the 5' RACE reads, holding one entry per CDR3 protein. The table lists 1.5 million to 2 million distinct CDR3 sequences, 28% of them singletons. Trimming took 5 bases from V and 4 from J, leaving 14 bases between them. The CDR3 length is 15 residues. Germline values: CDR1 SEHNR, CDR2 FQNEAQ (reference sequence). The data were obtained in a study of blood T cells in healthy people across ages. The study, taken as a whole, reports: No one knew whether donors had CMV, which possibly confounded expanded clonotype changes. A greater number of naive CD4+ cells and higher diversity distinguished long-lived donors from aged donors.

The source is a woman aged 30 to 39 in good health. J is TRBJ2-2 and V is TRBV7-9; tentatively, D is TRBD2 (5 bases). Sequenced material: blood. The CDR3 DNA reads TGTGCCAGCAGCCCTCCTAGCTCGGTCACCGGGGAGCTGTTTTTT. Encoded protein: CASSPPSSVTGELFF.